This T cell receptor (beta chain) emerged from a study of CD8+CD57+ T cells in acquired aplastic anemia (dated 2018 in TCRdb). About the study as a whole: DNA extracted from sorted CD4+ and CD8+ cells had a mean of around 3 ug, with a range of roughly 0.18 to 27.4 ug. A CD8+CD57+ expansion meant a frequency higher than the mean frequency seen in healthy subjects.

The patients picked for sequencing were ones in whom flow cytometry had shown an expansion of CD8+CD57+ cells. All patients had severe acquired aplastic anemia diagnosed by International Study of Aplastic Anemia and Agranulocytosis and Camitta criteria. No therapy had been received by the patients at the time of blood sampling. In this study, sorted CD4+ and CD8+ T cells from the blood of healthy subjects and of severe aplastic anemia patients had their TCR repertoires deep-sequenced. Patients were enrolled under clinicaltrials.gov protocols 00001620, 01623167, 00001397, 00071045, 00081523 and 00961064 in the USA. Ficoll-Paque density gradient centrifugation was used to isolate peripheral blood mononuclear cells. CD4+ and CD8+ T cells were sorted by FACS or magnetic beads before DNA extraction. What the study reported, not specific to this receptor: Some 31 CD8+ CDR3 sequences were shared between patients and controls but appeared highly expressed in patients and within their immunodominant clones. Between patients and healthy controls, no significant difference in CD8+ Simpson's diversity was found (P=0.060).

TCR beta VDJ combination and CDR3 sequence profiling used genomic DNA as the template. An Illumina HiSeq 2000 was the platform used for TCR repertoire sequencing. The study's processing was this. Repertoires were assessed using TRBV/TRBJ rearrangement plots, CDR3 size and DJ length profiles, and Simpson's diversity index. The most abundant DNA sequence in the deep sequencing data was taken as the immunodominant clone. CDR3 amino acid sequences were checked for sharing across subjects and were also compared against the VDJdb database and published repertoires. TCRdb reprocessing: public reads trimmed at Q25 with fastp, clones called with MiXCR, in-frame beta chains kept. Each record represents a unique CDR3 protein, reported with the most common genes and DNA among its rows. V and J calls and clone size were set by TCRdb, not the authors. Here the sample has about 470,000 distinct CDR3 sequences; less than 35% occur a single time. The ten largest clones take up less than 0.85% of the sample.

In the case of this clonotype: Its antigen has not been determined. At one of its ends the junction is not consistent with the germline gene, which may arise from a read error.

This receptor was identified in a human donor with aplastic anemia. Sequences were obtained from sorted CD4+, CD8+, or CD8+CD57+ T cells (not recorded which) from PBMCs.

The CDR3 in this case is CASSHPRQGTNSSLHF. The bases are TGTGCCAGCAGTCACCCCCGACAGGGGACCAATTCATCCCTCCACTTT. This sequence uses TRBV6-5 and TRBJ1-6, with 8 junctional bases fitting TRBD1. The CDR3 numbers 16 residues from cysteine through phenylalanine. The entry retains the CDR3 DNA only, 48 bases that are in frame from base 1. CDR1 and CDR2 are drawn from the germline V gene: MNHEY, SVGAGI.